Sequencing of this TCR beta chain was carried out in a study of PD-L1 blockade in urothelial cancer. The overall study: Atezolizumab (1,200 mg intravenously every 3 weeks) began around 2014 for patients. Blood analysis occurred 3 weeks (second dose) and 6 weeks after treatment start.

The length of the CDR3 is 16 residues. Germline assignment: CDR1 MNHEY and CDR2 SVGAGI. Deletions cut 2 bases from V and 2 bases from J, with 16 bases between. Time point defined: pretreatment peripheral blood. The protocol was immunoSEQ multiplex PCR, while the TCRdb copy is restricted to in-frame clones and leaves out a portion. The table includes 60,000 or so clones, approximately 81% detected once. This clone showed up just once. Its target is unknown. General study results and limits: At 3 weeks on treatment, tumor-associated clones expanded more with durable benefit.

This chain connects TRBV6-5 to TRBJ2-7, with D tentatively TRBD1 (6 bases). This clonotype was obtained from a man between 65 and 85 years old with urothelial cancer. The starting material was PBMCs, obtained around atezolizumab (anti-PD-L1) treatment. This CDR3 reads CASSYTDRIQPYEQYF. As DNA, the CDR3 is TGTGCCAGCAGTTACACCGACAGGATCCAACCCTACGAGCAGTACTTC.